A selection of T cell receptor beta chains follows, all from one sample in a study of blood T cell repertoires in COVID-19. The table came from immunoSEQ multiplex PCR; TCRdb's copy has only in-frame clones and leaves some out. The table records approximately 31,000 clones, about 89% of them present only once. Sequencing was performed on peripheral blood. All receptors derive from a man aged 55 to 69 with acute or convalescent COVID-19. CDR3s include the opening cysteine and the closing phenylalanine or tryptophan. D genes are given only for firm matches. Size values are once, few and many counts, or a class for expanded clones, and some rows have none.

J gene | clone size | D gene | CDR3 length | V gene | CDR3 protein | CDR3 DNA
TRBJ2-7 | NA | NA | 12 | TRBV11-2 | CASSSVGQGAYF | NA
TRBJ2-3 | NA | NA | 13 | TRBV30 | CAWIRGDPDTQYF | TGTGCCTGGATCAGGGGGGACCCAGATACGCAGTATTTT
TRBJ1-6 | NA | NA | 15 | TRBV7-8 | CASSLGWGQVSPLHF | TGTGCCAGCAGCTTAGGTTGGGGGCAGGTTTCACCCCTCCACTTT
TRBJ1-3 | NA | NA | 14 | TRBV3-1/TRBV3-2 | CASSQDLQDNTIYF | TGTGCCAGCAGCCAAGATCTGCAGGATAACACCATATATTTT
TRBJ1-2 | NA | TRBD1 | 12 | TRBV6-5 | CASSTGDYGYTF | TGTGCCAGCAGTACAGGGGATTATGGCTACACCTTC
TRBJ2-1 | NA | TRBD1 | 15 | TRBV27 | CASSTPGQGRNEQFF | TGTGCCAGCAGCACACCGGGACAGGGCCGAAATGAGCAGTTCTTC
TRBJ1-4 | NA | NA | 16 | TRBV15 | CATSSPRERVVEKLFF | TGTGCCACCAGCAGTCCCCGAGAGCGGGTGGTTGAAAAACTGTTTTTT
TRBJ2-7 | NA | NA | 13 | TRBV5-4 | CASSRTRSGEQYF | TGTGCCAGCAGCCGAACTCGGTCGGGGGAGCAGTACTTC
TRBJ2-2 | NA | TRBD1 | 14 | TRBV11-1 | CASSVTGVSGELFF | TGTGCCAGCAGCGTTACAGGGGTGTCCGGGGAGCTGTTTTTT
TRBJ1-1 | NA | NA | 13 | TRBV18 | CASSSRQSTEAFF | TGTGCCAGCTCATCCCGACAGAGCACTGAAGCTTTCTTT
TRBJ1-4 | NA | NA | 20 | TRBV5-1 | CASSLKEGGTGQRTKEKLFF | TGCGCCAGCAGCTTGAAGGAGGGAGGTACAGGACAACGCACTAAGGAAAAACTGTTTTTT
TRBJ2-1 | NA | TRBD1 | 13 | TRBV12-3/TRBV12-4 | CASSVRGLDEQFF | TGTGCCAGCAGTGTAAGGGGGCTGGATGAGCAGTTCTTC
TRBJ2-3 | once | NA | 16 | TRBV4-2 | CASSQDLEHNTDTQYF | TGTGCCAGCAGCCAAGACCTAGAGCACAACACAGATACGCAGTATTTT
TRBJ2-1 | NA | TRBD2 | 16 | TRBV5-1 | CASSETSGSSYNEQFF | TGCGCCAGCAGCGAGACTAGCGGGAGCTCCTACAATGAGCAGTTCTTC
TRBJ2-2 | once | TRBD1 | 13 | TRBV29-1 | CSVEGQGDGELFF | TGCAGCGTTGAGGGACAGGGGGACGGGGAGCTGTTTTTT
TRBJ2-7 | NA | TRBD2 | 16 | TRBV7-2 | CASSPHGTSGSNEQYF | TGTGCCAGCAGCCCCCACGGGACTAGCGGGAGTAACGAGCAGTACTTC
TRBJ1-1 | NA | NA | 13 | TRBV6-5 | CASWNYMNTEAFF | TGTGCCAGCTGGAACTACATGAACACTGAAGCTTTCTTT
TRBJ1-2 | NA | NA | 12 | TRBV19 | CASSTLSYGYTF | TGTGCCAGTAGTACCCTTAGCTATGGCTACACCTTC
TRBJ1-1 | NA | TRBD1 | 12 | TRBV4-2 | CASNQSRGRAFF | TGTGCCAGCAACCAGAGCAGGGGGAGAGCTTTCTTT
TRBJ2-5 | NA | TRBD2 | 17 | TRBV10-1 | CASSESPGRENPETQYF | TGCGCCAGCAGTGAGTCCCCGGGGAGGGAAAACCCAGAGACCCAGTACTTC
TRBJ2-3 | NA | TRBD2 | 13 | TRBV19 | CASSAGGTDTQYF | TGTGCCAGTAGTGCGGGGGGGACAGATACGCAGTATTTT
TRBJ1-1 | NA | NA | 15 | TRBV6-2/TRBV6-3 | CASSYTTSRGTEAFF | TGTGCCAGCAGTTACACCACATCCCGTGGCACTGAAGCTTTCTTT
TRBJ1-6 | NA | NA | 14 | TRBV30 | CAWTPQAAISPLHF | TGTGCCTGGACCCCACAGGCCGCCATTTCACCCCTCCACTTT
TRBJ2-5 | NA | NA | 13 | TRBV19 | CASSIGGWETQYF | TGTGCCAGTAGTATAGGGGGCTGGGAGACCCAGTACTTC
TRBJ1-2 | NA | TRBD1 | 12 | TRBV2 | CASTGQGYGYTF | TGTGCCAGCACCGGACAGGGTTACGGCTACACCTTC
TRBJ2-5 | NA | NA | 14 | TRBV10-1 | CASSDPGLWETQYF | TGCGCCAGCAGTGACCCCGGACTGTGGGAGACCCAGTACTTC
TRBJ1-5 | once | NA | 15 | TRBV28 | CASIIQTGLNQPQHF | TGTGCCAGCATCATCCAGACAGGCCTCAATCAGCCCCAGCATTTT
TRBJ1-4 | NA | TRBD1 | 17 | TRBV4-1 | CASSPRRGQGSYEKLFF | TGCGCCAGCAGCCCACGCAGGGGACAGGGGAGCTATGAAAAACTGTTTTTT
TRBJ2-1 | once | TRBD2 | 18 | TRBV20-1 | CSASSATGLAGGEDEQFF | TGCAGTGCTAGTAGCGCCACGGGACTAGCGGGAGGGGAGGATGAGCAGTTCTTC
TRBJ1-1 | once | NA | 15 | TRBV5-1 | CASSLGGQEGTEAFF | TGCGCCAGCAGCTTGGGCGGGCAAGAGGGCACTGAAGCTTTCTTT
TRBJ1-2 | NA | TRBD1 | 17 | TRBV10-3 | CAISESSFVGQGIGYTF | TGTGCCATCAGTGAGTCGTCTTTCGTGGGACAGGGGATTGGCTACACCTTC
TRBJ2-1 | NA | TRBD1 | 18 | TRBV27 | CASSLPRDRARVYNEQFF | TGTGCCAGCAGTTTACCCCGGGACAGGGCTAGGGTCTACAATGAGCAGTTCTTC
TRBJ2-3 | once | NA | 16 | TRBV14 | CASSPLPGGFTDTQYF | TGTGCCAGCAGTCCCCTGCCCGGGGGATTCACAGATACGCAGTATTTT
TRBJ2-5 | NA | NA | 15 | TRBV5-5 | CASSFRDYAQETQYF | TGTGCCAGCAGCTTCCGTGACTACGCCCAAGAGACCCAGTACTTC
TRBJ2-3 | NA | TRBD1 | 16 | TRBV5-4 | CASSSWDRDITDTQYF | TGTGCCAGCAGCTCCTGGGACAGGGATATCACAGATACGCAGTATTTT
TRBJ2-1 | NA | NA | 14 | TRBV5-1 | CASSLGSDHNEQFF | TGCGCCAGCAGCTTGGGGAGTGACCACAATGAGCAGTTCTTC
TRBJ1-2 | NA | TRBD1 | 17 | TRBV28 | CASSLPGTEGANYGYTF | TGTGCCAGCAGTTTACCCGGGACGGAGGGGGCCAACTATGGCTACACCTTC
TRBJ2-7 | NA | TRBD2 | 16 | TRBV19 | CASSPRTSGRTYEQYF | TGTGCCAGTAGTCCCAGAACTAGCGGGAGAACGTACGAGCAGTACTTC
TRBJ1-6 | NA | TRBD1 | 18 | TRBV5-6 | CASSSEGAASSYNSPLHF | TGTGCCAGCAGCTCGGAGGGGGCCGCGAGCTCCTATAATTCACCCCTCCACTTT
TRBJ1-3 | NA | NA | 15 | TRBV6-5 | CASSYSGTVGNTIYF | TGTGCCAGCAGTTACTCCGGGACTGTTGGAAACACCATATATTTT
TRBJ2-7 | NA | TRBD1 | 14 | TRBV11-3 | CASSSRTGGYEQYF | TGTGCCAGCAGCTCTCGGACAGGGGGCTACGAGCAGTACTTC
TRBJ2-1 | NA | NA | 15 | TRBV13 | CASSRGFGTYNEQFF | TGTGCCAGCAGCCGAGGGTTCGGGACCTACAATGAGCAGTTCTTC
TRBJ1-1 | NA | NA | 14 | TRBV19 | CASSIWGPNTEAFF | TGTGCCAGTAGTATTTGGGGGCCGAACACTGAAGCTTTCTTT
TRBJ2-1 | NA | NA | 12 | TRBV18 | CASSGGYNEQFF | TGTGCCAGCTCGGGGGGATACAATGAGCAGTTCTTC
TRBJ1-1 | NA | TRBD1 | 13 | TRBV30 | CAWRDRGGTEAFF | TGTGCCTGGAGGGACAGGGGGGGGACTGAAGCTTTCTTT
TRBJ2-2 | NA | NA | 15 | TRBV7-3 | CASSIGEGGTGELFF | TGTGCCAGCAGCATCGGAGAAGGGGGCACCGGGGAGCTGTTTTTT
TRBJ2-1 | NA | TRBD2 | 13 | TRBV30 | CAWEAGELGEQFF | TGTGCCTGGGAAGCGGGAGAATTGGGGGAGCAGTTCTTC
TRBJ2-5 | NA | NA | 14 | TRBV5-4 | CASSLGGTQETQYF | TGTGCCAGCAGCTTAGGCGGGACTCAAGAGACCCAGTACTTC
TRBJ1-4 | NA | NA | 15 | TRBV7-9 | CASSRVGLKDEKLFF | TGTGCCAGCAGCCGTGTGGGACTTAAGGATGAAAAACTGTTTTTT
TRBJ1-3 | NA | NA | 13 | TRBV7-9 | CASPESSGNTIYF | TGTGCCAGCCCCGAGAGCTCTGGAAACACCATATATTTT
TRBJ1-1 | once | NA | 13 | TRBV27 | CASRYRDNTEAFF | TGTGCCAGCAGGTACAGGGACAACACTGAAGCTTTCTTT
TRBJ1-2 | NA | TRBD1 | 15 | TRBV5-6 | CASSPPRDRGFGYTF | TGTGCCAGCAGCCCGCCCCGGGACAGGGGATTTGGCTACACCTTC
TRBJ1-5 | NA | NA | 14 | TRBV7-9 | CASSSVMSNQPQHF | TGTGCCAGCAGCTCCGTAATGAGCAATCAGCCCCAGCATTTT
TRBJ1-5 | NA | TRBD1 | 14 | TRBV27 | CASSSGTVASPQHF | TGTGCCAGCAGTTCCGGGACAGTTGCTTCGCCCCAGCATTTT
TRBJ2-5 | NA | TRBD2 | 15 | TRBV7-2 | CASSSPGLAGETQYF | TGTGCCAGCAGCTCACCGGGACTAGCGGGAGAGACCCAGTACTTC
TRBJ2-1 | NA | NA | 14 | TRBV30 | CAWSALGARNEQFF | TGTGCCTGGAGTGCCCTGGGGGCACGGAATGAGCAGTTCTTC
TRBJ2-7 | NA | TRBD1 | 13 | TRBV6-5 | CASRPDRRYEQYF | TGTGCCAGCAGGCCGGACAGGCGCTACGAGCAGTACTTC
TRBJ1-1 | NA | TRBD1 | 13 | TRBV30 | CAWSRTGAAEAFF | TGTGCCTGGAGTAGGACAGGGGCCGCTGAAGCTTTCTTT
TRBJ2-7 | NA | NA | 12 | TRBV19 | CASSSSRDEQYF | TGTGCCAGTAGTTCTTCCAGGGACGAGCAGTACTTC
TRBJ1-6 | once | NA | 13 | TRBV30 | CAWRIRGRSPLHF | TGTGCCTGGAGAATTCGCGGGAGGTCACCCCTCCACTTT